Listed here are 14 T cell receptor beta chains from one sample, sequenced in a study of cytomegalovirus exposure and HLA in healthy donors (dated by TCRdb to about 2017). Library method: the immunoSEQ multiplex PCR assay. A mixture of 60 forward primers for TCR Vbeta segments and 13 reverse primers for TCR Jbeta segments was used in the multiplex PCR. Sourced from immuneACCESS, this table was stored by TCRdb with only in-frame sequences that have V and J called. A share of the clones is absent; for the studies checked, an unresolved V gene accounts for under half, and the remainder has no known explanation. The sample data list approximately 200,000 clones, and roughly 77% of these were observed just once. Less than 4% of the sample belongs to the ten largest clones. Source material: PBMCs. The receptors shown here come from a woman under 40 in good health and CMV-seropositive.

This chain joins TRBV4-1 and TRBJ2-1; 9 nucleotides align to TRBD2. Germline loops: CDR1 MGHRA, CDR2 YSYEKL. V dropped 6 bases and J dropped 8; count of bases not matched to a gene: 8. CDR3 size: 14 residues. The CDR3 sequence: CASRGFLAGHEQFF. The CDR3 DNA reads TGCGCCAGCAGAGGGTTTCTAGCGGGACATGAGCAGTTCTTC.

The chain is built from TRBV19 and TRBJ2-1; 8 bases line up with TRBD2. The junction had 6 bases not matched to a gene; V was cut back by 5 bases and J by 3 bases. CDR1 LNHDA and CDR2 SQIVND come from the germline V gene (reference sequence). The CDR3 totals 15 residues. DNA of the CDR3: TGTGCCAGTAGTTTACTAGCGGAGATCTACAATGAGCAGTTCTTC. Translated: CASSLLAEIYNEQFF. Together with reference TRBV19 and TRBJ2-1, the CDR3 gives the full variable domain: DGGITQSPKYLFRKEGQNVTLSCEQNLNHDAMYWYRQDPGQGLRLIYYSQIVNDFQKGDIAEGYSVSREKKESFPLTVTSAQKNPTAFYLCASSLLAEIYNEQFFGPGTRLTVL.

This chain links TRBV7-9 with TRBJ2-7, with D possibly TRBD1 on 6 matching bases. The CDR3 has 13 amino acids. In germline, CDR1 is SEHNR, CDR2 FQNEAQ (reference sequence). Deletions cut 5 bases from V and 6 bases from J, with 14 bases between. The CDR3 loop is CASSLTGNREQYF. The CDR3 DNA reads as TGTGCCAGCAGCCTTACAGGGAATCGCGAGCAGTACTTC.

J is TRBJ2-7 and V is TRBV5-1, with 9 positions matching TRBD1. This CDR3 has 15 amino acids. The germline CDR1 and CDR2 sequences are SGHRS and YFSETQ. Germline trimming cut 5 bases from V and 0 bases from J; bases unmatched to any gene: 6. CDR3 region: CASSPEGQGSYEQYF. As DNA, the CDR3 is TGCGCCAGCAGTCCCGAGGGACAGGGCTCCTACGAGCAGTACTTC. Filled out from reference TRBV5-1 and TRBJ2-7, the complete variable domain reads KAGVTQTPRYLIKTRGQQVTLSCSPISGHRSVSWYQQTPGQGLQFLFEYFSETQRNKGNFPGRFSGRQFSNSRSEMNVSTLELGDSALYLCASSPEGQGSYEQYFGPGTRLTVT.

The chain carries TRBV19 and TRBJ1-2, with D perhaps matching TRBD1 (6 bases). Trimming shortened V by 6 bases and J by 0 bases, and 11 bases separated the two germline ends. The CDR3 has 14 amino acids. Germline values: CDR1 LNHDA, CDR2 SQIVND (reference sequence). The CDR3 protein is CASRRTAANYGYTF. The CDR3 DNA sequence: TGTGCCAGTAGGAGGACAGCCGCTAACTATGGCTACACCTTC.

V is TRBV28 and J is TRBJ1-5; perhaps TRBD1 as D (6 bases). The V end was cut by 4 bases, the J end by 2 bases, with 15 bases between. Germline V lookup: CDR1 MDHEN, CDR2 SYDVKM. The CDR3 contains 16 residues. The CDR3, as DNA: TGTGCCAGCAGTTACCTGGACAGAAGGGGCAATCAGCCCCAGCATTTT. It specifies CASSYLDRRGNQPQHF.

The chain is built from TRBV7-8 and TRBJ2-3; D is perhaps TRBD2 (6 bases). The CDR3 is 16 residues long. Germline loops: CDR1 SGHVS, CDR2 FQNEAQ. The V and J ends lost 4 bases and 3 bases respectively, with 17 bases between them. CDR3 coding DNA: TGTGCCAGCAGCTACCCCGGGACTCAGGTGACAGATACGCAGTATTTT. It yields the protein CASSYPGTQVTDTQYF.

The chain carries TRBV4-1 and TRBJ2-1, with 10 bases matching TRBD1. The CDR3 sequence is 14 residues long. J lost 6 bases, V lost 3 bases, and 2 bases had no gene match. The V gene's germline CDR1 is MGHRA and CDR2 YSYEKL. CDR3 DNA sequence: TGCGCCAGCAGCCACGGACAGGGGGTCAATGAGCAGTTCTTC. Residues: CASSHGQGVNEQFF.

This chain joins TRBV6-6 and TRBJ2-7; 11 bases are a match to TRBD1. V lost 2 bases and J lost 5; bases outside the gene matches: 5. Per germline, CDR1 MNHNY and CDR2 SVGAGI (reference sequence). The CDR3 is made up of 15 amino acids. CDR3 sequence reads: CASSYRTGGANEQYF. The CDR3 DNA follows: TGTGCCAGCAGTTACAGGACAGGGGGCGCGAACGAGCAGTACTTC.

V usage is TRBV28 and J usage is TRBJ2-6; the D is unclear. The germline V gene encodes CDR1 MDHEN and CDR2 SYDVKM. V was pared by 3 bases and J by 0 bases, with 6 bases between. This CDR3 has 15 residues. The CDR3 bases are TGTGCCAGCAGTTTTGGGCTCTCTGGGGCCAACGTCCTGACTTTC. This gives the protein CASSFGLSGANVLTF.

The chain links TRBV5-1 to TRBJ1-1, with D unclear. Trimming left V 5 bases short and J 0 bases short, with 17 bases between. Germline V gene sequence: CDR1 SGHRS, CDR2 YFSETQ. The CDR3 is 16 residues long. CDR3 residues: CASSFYRRELNTEAFF. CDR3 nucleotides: TGCGCCAGCAGTTTTTACCGAAGGGAGTTGAACACTGAAGCTTTCTTT.

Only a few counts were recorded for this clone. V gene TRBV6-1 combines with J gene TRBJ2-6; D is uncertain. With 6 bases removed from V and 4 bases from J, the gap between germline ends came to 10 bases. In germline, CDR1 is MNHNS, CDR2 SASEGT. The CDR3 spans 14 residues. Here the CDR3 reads CASREPLGANVLTF. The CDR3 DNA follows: TGTGCCAGCAGGGAGCCCCTCGGGGCCAACGTCCTGACTTTC.

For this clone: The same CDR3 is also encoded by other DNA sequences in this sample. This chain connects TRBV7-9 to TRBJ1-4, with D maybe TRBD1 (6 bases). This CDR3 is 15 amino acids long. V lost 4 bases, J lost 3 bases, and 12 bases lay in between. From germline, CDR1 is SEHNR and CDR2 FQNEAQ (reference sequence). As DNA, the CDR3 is TGTGCCAGCAGCTCCCTCGGGACACCTAATGAAAAACTGTTTTTT. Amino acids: CASSSLGTPNEKLFF.

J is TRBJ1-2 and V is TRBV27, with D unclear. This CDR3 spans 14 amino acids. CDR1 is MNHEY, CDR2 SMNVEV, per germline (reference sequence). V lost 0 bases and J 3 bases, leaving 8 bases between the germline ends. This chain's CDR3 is CASSLSSEDYGYTF. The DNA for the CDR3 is TGTGCCAGCAGTTTATCCTCAGAGGACTATGGCTACACCTTC.